Listed below are T cell receptor beta chains from one sample, sequenced in a study of T cells after yellow fever vaccination. TCRdb analysed the 5' RACE reads with MiXCR anew, one entry per CDR3 protein. The sample lists 450,000 to 550,000 distinct CDR3 sequences, less than 25% occurring once. The input for sequencing was PBMCs, taken approximately 22 days after the first yellow fever vaccination. The receptors stem from a young man who received the YFV17D yellow fever vaccine. The CDR3 runs from the conserved cysteine through the conserved F or W. D genes are given only for firm matches. Clone size is stated in some rows and not others, as once, few, many or a class when expanded.

many TRBJ1-1 TRBV5-1 TRBD1 CASSPGTGNTEAFF TGCGCCAGCAGCCCCGGGACAGGAAACACTGAAGCTTTCTTT
NA TRBJ2-4 TRBV6-1 TRBD1 CASTKGTGRTIQYF TGTGCCAGCACTAAGGGGACAGGGCGGACCATTCAGTACTTC
NA TRBJ2-5 TRBV5-4 NA CASSLVGWYQETQYF TGTGCCAGCAGCTTGGTGGGCTGGTACCAAGAGACCCAGTACTTC
few TRBJ2-1 TRBV12-3/TRBV12-4 NA CASSLHRRGGVVRGPHNEQFF TGTGCCAGCAGTTTACATCGGCGTGGAGGAGTTGTCCGGGGCCCCCACAATGAGCAGTTCTTC
few TRBJ1-4 TRBV5-1 NA CASSLDSSGEKLFF TGCGCCAGCAGCTTGGATTCTTCCGGGGAAAAACTGTTTTTT
NA TRBJ2-3 TRBV27 NA CASSLLGAFTDTQYF TGTGCCAGCAGTTTACTCGGCGCCTTCACAGATACGCAGTATTTT
few TRBJ2-7 TRBV3-1 NA CASSPWYGGQLGEQYF TGTGCCAGCAGCCCTTGGTACGGGGGGCAATTGGGAGAGCAGTACTTC
NA TRBJ1-2 TRBV28 NA CASGRKFRVANYGYTF TGTGCCAGCGGACGCAAATTCAGGGTAGCTAACTATGGCTACACCTTC
few TRBJ2-1 TRBV11-1 NA CASSLNGQGYNEQFF TGTGCCAGCAGCTTAAATGGTCAGGGCTACAATGAGCAGTTCTTC
NA TRBJ2-7 TRBV19 TRBD1 CASSITAGGPSYEQYF TGTGCCAGTAGTATAACTGCAGGGGGCCCATCCTACGAGCAGTACTTC
NA TRBJ2-3 TRBV9 TRBD1 CASSVGGGQGFYTQYF TGTGCCAGCAGCGTAGGAGGGGGACAGGGGTTCTATACGCAGTATTTT
many TRBJ2-1 TRBV12-3/TRBV12-4 NA CASLRRSSYNEQFF TGTGCCAGCCTGCGGCGGAGCTCCTACAATGAGCAGTTCTTC
NA TRBJ1-5 TRBV20-1 NA CSAGGAGTGQPQHF TGCAGTGCTGGGGGTGCCGGGACGGGTCAGCCCCAGCATTTT
NA TRBJ2-5 TRBV6-2/TRBV6-3 TRBD2 CASSYISGLAGEETQYF TGTGCCAGCAGTTACATTTCCGGACTAGCGGGGGAAGAGACCCAGTACTTC
few TRBJ1-3 TRBV5-5 NA CASSYRQASSGNTIYF TGTGCCAGCAGCTATAGACAGGCGAGCTCTGGAAACACCATATATTTT
many TRBJ2-5 TRBV29-1 NA CSVDWDQETQYF TGCAGCGTTGATTGGGACCAAGAGACCCAGTACTTC
few TRBJ1-3 TRBV7-2 TRBD1 CASSPWTGGSGNTIYF TGTGCCAGCAGCCCTTGGACAGGGGGCTCTGGAAACACCATATATTTT
many TRBJ1-5 TRBV6-2/TRBV6-3 TRBD1 CASSYGTANQPQHF TGTGCCAGCAGTTACGGGACAGCCAATCAGCCCCAGCATTTT
NA TRBJ2-1 TRBV20-1 TRBD2 CSASGGGYNEQFF TGCAGTGCTAGTGGCGGGGGGTACAATGAGCAGTTCTTC
NA TRBJ2-7 TRBV20-1 TRBD1 CSARDPTGTGGTYEQYF TGCAGTGCTAGAGACCCAACCGGGACAGGGGGAACCTACGAGCAGTACTTC
NA TRBJ2-5 TRBV10-3 NA CAISEVKSGETQYF TGTGCCATCAGTGAAGTCAAATCGGGAGAGACCCAGTACTTC
few TRBJ2-1 TRBV5-4 TRBD1 CAVGQGYNEQFF TGTGCAGTGGGACAGGGCTACAATGAGCAGTTCTTC